A single sample is the source of the 5 T cell receptor beta chains below, sequenced in a study of PD-1 blockade in classical Hodgkin lymphoma. Here immunoSEQ multiplex PCR was the method, and the copy in TCRdb shows in-frame clones only, minus some. Counted here are about 30,000 clones, roughly 70% occurring once; the ten biggest clones make up 13% to 15%. Each of the patients experienced relapse following autologous stem cell transplantation, and their brentuximab vedotin exposure differed. The material was peripheral blood mononuclear cells (PBMCs), obtained before the second cycle of nivolumab. These receptor sequences come from a human donor with classical Hodgkin lymphoma.

In nucleotides, the CDR3 is TGTGCCAGCAGTGACCAACTAGACGGTCCAGATACGCAGTATTTT. It translates to CASSDQLDGPDTQYF. The chain joins TRBV6-4 to TRBJ2-3; possibly TRBD2 for D (5 bases). Per germline, CDR1 MRHNA and CDR2 SNTAGT. This CDR3 comprises 15 residues. Trimming cost V 2 bases and J 4 bases, with 13 bases left between them.

This clone was observed once. The genes are TRBV28 and TRBJ1-6, with 7 bases identical to TRBD1. Losses at the gene ends were 4 bases for V and 6 bases for J; bases not matched to a gene: 6. Germline V CDR1 and CDR2: MDHEN, SYDVKM. CDR3 length equals 15 residues. This chain's CDR3 is CASSYLDRANSPLHF. CDR3 DNA sequence: TGTGCCAGCAGTTACTTAGACAGGGCTAATTCACCCCTCCACTTT.

The V and J genes are TRBV10-2 and TRBJ1-1; 8 bases fit TRBD1. The germline V gene has CDR1 WSHSY and CDR2 SAAADI. The CDR3 consists of 15 residues. The V segment lost 4 bases and the J segment 0 bases; nucleotides outside the gene matches: 4. CDR3 DNA sequence: TGCGCCAGCAGTGGGCAGGGGGCGATGAACACTGAAGCTTTCTTT. This translates into CASSGQGAMNTEAFF.

The chain joins TRBV7-2 to TRBJ2-3; 13 bases match TRBD2. From germline, CDR1 is SGHTA and CDR2 FQGNSA. After removal of 6 bases from V and 4 bases from J, the junction contained 7 bases not matched to a gene. This CDR3 spans 16 amino acids. The CDR3 DNA reads TGTGCCAGCAGTGACGGACTAGCGGGGGTTGCAGATACGCAGTATTTT. Translated, it gives CASSDGLAGVADTQYF. Full variable domain (outside the CDR3, taken from reference TRBV7-2 and TRBJ2-3): GAGVSQSPSNKVTEKGKDVELRCDPISGHTALYWYRQSLGQGLEFLIYFQGNSAPDKSGLPSDRFSAERTGGSVSTLTIQRTQQEDSAVYLCASSDGLAGVADTQYFGPGTRLTVL.

V and J are TRBV5-6 and TRBJ2-2, with D hard to call. This CDR3 is 11 amino acids long. Germline values: CDR1 SGHDT, CDR2 YYEEEE. V was shortened by 2 bases and J by 6 bases, with 2 bases between the two germline ends. CDR3 sequence (DNA): TGTGCCAGCAGCTTTGCCGGGGAGCTGTTTTTT. The encoded protein is CASSFAGELFF.